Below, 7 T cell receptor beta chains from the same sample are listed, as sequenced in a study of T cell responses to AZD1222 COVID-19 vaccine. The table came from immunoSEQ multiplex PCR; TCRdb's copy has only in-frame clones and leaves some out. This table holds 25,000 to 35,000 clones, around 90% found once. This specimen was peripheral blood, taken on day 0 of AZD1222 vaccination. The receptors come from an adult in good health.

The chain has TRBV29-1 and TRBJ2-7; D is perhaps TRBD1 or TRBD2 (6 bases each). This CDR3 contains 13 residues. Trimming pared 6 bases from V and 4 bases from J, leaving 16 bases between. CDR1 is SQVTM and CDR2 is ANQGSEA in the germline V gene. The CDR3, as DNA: TGCAGCGTGAGGGGGGACGCTCGGTACGAGCAGTACTTC. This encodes CSVRGDARYEQYF.

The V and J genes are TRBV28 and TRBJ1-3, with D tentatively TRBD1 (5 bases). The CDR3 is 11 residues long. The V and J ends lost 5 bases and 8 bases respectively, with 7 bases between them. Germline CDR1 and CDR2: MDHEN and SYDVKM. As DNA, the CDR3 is TGTGCCAGCAGTATCAGGGACACCATATATTTT. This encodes CASSIRDTIYF.

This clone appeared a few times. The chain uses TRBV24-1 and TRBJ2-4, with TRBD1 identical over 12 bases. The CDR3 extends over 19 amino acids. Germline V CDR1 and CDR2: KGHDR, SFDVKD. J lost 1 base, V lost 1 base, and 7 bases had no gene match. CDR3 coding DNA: TGTGCCACCAGTGATTTAAGGGGACAGGGGGCTTTTGCCAAAAACATTCAGTACTTC. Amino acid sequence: CATSDLRGQGAFAKNIQYF.

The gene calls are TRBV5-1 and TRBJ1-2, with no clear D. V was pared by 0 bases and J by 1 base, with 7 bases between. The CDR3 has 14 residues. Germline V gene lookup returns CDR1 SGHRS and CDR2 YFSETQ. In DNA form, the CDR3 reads TGCGCCAGCAGCTTGGTAGGAAATAACTATGGCTACACCTTC. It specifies CASSLVGNNYGYTF.

CDR3 coding DNA: TGTGCCATCAGAGATACTCCGGGACAGAGCTCCTACGAGCAGTACTTC. The encoded protein is CAIRDTPGQSSYEQYF. The chain links TRBV10-3 to TRBJ2-7; 7 positions match TRBD1. Germline V lookup: CDR1 ENHRY, CDR2 SYGVKD. The ends lost 6 bases at V and 0 bases at J; junction bases unmatched: 11. CDR3 length equals 16 residues.

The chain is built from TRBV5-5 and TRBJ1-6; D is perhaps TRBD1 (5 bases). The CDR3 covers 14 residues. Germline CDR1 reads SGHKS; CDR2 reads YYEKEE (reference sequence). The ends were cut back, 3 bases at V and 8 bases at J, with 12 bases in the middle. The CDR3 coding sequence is TGTGCCAGCAGCTCTGGACGGGGGGATTCACCCCTCCACTTT. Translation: CASSSGRGDSPLHF.

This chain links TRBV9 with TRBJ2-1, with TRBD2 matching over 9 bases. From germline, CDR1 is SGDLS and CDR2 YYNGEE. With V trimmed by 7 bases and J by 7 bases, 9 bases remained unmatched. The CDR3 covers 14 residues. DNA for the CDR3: TGTGCCAGCGGGGGGCCTAGCGGGATTAATGAGCAGTTCTTC. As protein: CASGGPSGINEQFF.